A selection of T cell receptor beta chains follows, all from one sample in a study of OX40 agonist ivuxolimab in advanced cancers. Produced via immunoSEQ multiplex PCR; TCRdb's table is partial and in-frame only. This sample has fewer than 60,000 clones, with roughly 79% found just once. Here the sequenced sample was CD4+ or CD8+ T cells sorted from blood, taken in a trial of the OX40 agonist ivuxolimab. These receptors were obtained from an adult with an advanced solid tumor such as melanoma, head and neck, liver or kidney cancer. Both conserved end residues are part of each CDR3. The order of the fields is J gene, clone size, D gene, V gene, CDR3 protein, CDR3 DNA. D genes are given only for firm matches. Expanded clones get a size class; other rows say once, few or many, or leave the size out.

TRBJ2-3,.,.,TRBV27,CASSSQSGSRGGGSLDTQYF,TGTGCCAGCAGTAGCCAATCCGGGTCCAGGGGTGGCGGGAGCCTCGATACGCAGTATTTT
TRBJ1-5,.,.,TRBV19,CASKERIDSNQPQHF,TGTGCCAGTAAGGAAAGAATCGATAGCAATCAGCCCCAGCATTTT
TRBJ2-5,.,TRBD2,TRBV30,CAWSVGGGIAQETQYF,TGTGCCTGGAGTGTCGGGGGGGGGATAGCTCAAGAGACCCAGTACTTC
TRBJ2-2,.,.,TRBV2,CASSRQQGTGELFF,TGTGCCAGCAGCCGACAACAGGGAACCGGGGAGCTGTTTTTT
TRBJ1-5,few,.,TRBV11-2,CASRDLGEGPNQPQHF,TGTGCCAGCAGAGATTTGGGGGAAGGCCCCAATCAGCCCCAGCATTTT
TRBJ1-2,once,TRBD1,TRBV5-4,CASSLVTGTGKDGYTF,TGTGCCAGCAGCTTGGTGACCGGGACAGGGAAGGATGGCTACACCTTC
TRBJ2-1,.,.,TRBV2,CASSEDSREDEQFF,TGTGCCAGCAGTGAAGATAGTAGGGAAGATGAGCAGTTCTTC
TRBJ2-7,.,TRBD1,TRBV27,CASSFYPDRGLYEQYF,TGTGCCAGCAGTTTTTATCCCGACAGGGGGCTTTACGAGCAGTACTTC
TRBJ1-1,.,TRBD1,TRBV6-1,CASSDRGLSAFF,TGTGCCAGCAGTGATAGGGGGCTGTCAGCTTTCTTT
TRBJ2-2,.,.,TRBV18,CASSPGNTGELFF,TGTGCCAGCTCACCAGGGAACACCGGGGAGCTGTTTTTT
TRBJ2-7,.,.,TRBV7-8,CASSRRRVSSYEQYF,TGTGCCAGCAGCCGTAGGAGGGTTAGCTCCTACGAGCAGTACTTC
TRBJ1-5,once,.,TRBV19,CATNEPGARSQPQHF,TGTGCCACCAACGAACCTGGGGCCAGGAGTCAGCCCCAGCATTTT
TRBJ2-5,.,TRBD2,TRBV7-2,CASSSLTGTRPETQYF,TGTGCCAGCAGCTCCCTAACCGGGACTAGGCCAGAGACCCAGTACTTC
TRBJ2-7,.,TRBD2,TRBV27,CASSFGGTHEQYF,TGTGCCAGCAGTTTCGGGGGGACCCACGAGCAGTACTTC
TRBJ1-2,.,.,TRBV18,CASSPMAGDYGYTF,TGTGCCAGCTCACCCATGGCGGGTGACTATGGCTACACCTTC
TRBJ1-5,.,TRBD1,TRBV19,CASSIARDRGLRQPQHF,TGTGCCAGTAGTATAGCAAGGGACAGGGGGCTCCGTCAGCCCCAGCATTTT
TRBJ2-7,.,TRBD1,TRBV5-8,CASSQTGWQYF,TGTGCCAGCAGCCAGACAGGGTGGCAGTACTTC
TRBJ2-2,.,TRBD2,TRBV7-9,CASSPGLAGGGTGELFF,TGTGCCAGCAGCCCCGGACTAGCGGGAGGCGGGACCGGGGAGCTGTTTTTT
TRBJ2-5,.,.,TRBV11-2,CASSLELPQETQYF,TGTGCCAGCAGCTTAGAGCTCCCTCAAGAGACCCAGTACTTC
TRBJ2-7,.,.,TRBV7-9,CASSIPTDYEQYF,TGTGCCAGCAGCATCCCGACAGACTACGAGCAGTACTTC
TRBJ2-3,medium-sized,TRBD2,TRBV10-3,CAASGRDTQYF,TGTGCCGCTAGCGGGAGGGATACGCAGTATTTT
TRBJ1-2,once,.,TRBV5-1,CASSKDRYGYTF,TGCGCCAGCAGCAAGGACCGCTATGGCTACACCTTC